This TCR beta chain was retrieved from a study of blood T cell repertoires in COVID-19 (dated by TCRdb to the early 2020s). Regarding the complete study: Collaborator samples came from the United States, Italy and Spain and covered acute and convalescent phases of COVID-19. The prospective study material was composed of cDNA or gDNA derived from T cells, B-cell-depleted T cells, or PBMCs. Subjects who had been exposed to COVID-19, were actively infected with it, or had recovered from it provided the deeply sampled blood TCRbeta repertoires that made up the dataset. The repertoires were made available in a free public database intended to serve as a resource for research on the immune response to SARS-CoV-2. The samples were drawn from the first 160 participants of the ongoing ImmuneRACE study and from 1,254 subjects provided by 6 global collaborators. Sample metadata almost always included a de-identified subject ID, COVID-19 status, age in years and sex. Where HLA class I and class II types were available, the types were taken from metadata supplied by the sample provider, not from assay-based typing. Study-wide conclusions, independent of this receptor: The amount of clinical and demographic metadata varied by source and participant and was provided uncurated.

The collaborating institutions used their own protocols to collect whole blood in K2EDTA tubes. For TCRbeta analysis, collaborator samples were shipped as frozen whole blood, as isolated PBMCs, or as DNA extracted from either sample type. TCRbeta CDR3 regions were amplified from genomic DNA using the immunoSEQ Assay, a bias-controlled multiplex PCR. On the study's bioinformatics: Within the assay, amplification of reference gene primers was used to estimate how many nucleated cells each sample contained. To quantify the absolute abundance of each unique TCRbeta CDR3 rearrangement, sequence reads were collapsed and filtered. For each sample, productive Simpson clonality was calculated as the square root of Simpson's diversity index across productive rearrangements. TCRdb's version of the immuneACCESS table is confined to in-frame rearrangements and falls short of the full clone set. An unresolved V gene accounts for under half of the shortfall where checked; the remainder is of unknown origin. V, J and clone size were drawn from that table, and D and trimming were deduced from the DNA. The table for this sample lists fewer than 50,000 clones; around 88% of them were counted only once. Clones ranked in the top ten supply 44% of the sample.

Of note for this clone: The clone's antigen remains unknown. No clone much larger than this one lies a single base away; base qualities are absent.

Sample: peripheral blood. This TCR was recovered from an elderly woman with active or convalescent COVID-19.

The DNA sequence is given as TGTGCCAGCAGTCTTCGACAGTACTATGGCTACACCTTC. Protein translation: CASSLRQYYGYTF. The chain is assembled from TRBV6-5 and TRBJ1-2, and perhaps TRBD1 as D gene, on 5 matching bases. Taken from cysteine to phenylalanine, the CDR3 has 13 residues. Of all the DNA, just the CDR3 is kept, 39 bases in frame from base 1. Trimming at the junction amounts to 5 bases on V and 3 bases on J, and the germline ends lie 10 bases apart. Sequences MNHEY (CDR1) and SVGAGI (CDR2) are obtained from the germline V gene.